These 30 T cell receptor beta chains were sequenced from one sample in a study of shared clonotypes between healthy human individuals. Libraries were prepared by immunoSEQ multiplex PCR; TCRdb keeps only in-frame clonotypes and omits some of them. The profile covers about 340,000 clones, with more than 60% appearing a single time and about 10% taken by the ten largest. Sequencing was carried out using memory CD4+ T cells sorted from blood. The sample's subset: CD45RA-negative fraction. The receptors shown here come from a young man in good health.

The chain carries TRBV6-1 and TRBJ2-1, with 10 bases lining up with TRBD2. The CDR3 length is 15 residues. Germline CDR1 and CDR2: MNHNS and SASEGT. Trimming at V came to 6 bases and at J to 3 bases, leaving 5 bases not matched to a gene. The CDR3 coding sequence is TGTGCCAGCAGGCCCGGACTAGCGGACTACAATGAGCAGTTCTTC. This sequence encodes CASRPGLADYNEQFF.

V usage is TRBV7-6 and J usage is TRBJ2-5, with TRBD1 matching 9 bases. The CDR3 length is 16 residues. Germline CDR1 SGHVS, CDR2 FNYEAQ. V dropped 5 bases and J dropped 5; count of bases not matched to a gene: 12. The CDR3 coding sequence is TGTGCCAGCAGCACACCGGGACAGGGAGGTCTTGAGACCCAGTACTTC. This encodes CASSTPGQGGLETQYF.

This clone was detected many times. This rearrangement joins TRBV19 to TRBJ2-1; 7 bases align to TRBD1. CDR1 is LNHDA and CDR2 is SQIVND in the germline V gene (reference sequence). There are 13 residues in the CDR3. V dropped 7 bases and J dropped 8; count of bases not matched to a gene: 8. In DNA form, the CDR3 reads TGTGCCAGTAACAGGGGCGGTAGAGATGAGCAGTTCTTC. It specifies CASNRGGRDEQFF.

The rearrangement uses TRBV7-2 and TRBJ2-1, with 12 bases that match TRBD2. The CDR3 has 15 residues. Germline V gene sequence: CDR1 SGHTA, CDR2 FQGNSA. V was pared by 7 bases and J by 6 bases, with 7 bases of the junction left unmatched. Here the CDR3 reads CASNNRLAGVNEQFF. In nucleotides, the CDR3 is TGTGCCAGCAACAACCGACTAGCGGGAGTCAATGAGCAGTTCTTC.

This sequence joins TRBV28 and TRBJ1-1, with TRBD1 matching 7 bases. The CDR3 is made up of 14 amino acids. J was trimmed by 4 bases and V by 7 bases; bases with no gene match: 9. In germline, CDR1 is MDHEN, CDR2 SYDVKM. The CDR3 nucleotides are TGTGCCAGCACCTCCCCCCCAGGGGGCACTGAAGCTTTCTTT. Protein product: CASTSPPGGTEAFF.

J is TRBJ2-1 and V is TRBV27; a possible D gene is TRBD2 (6 bases). CDR1 and CDR2 from the germline V gene are MNHEY and SMNVEV (reference sequence). This CDR3 has 13 amino acids. Trimming took off 8 bases at V and 5 bases at J, with 13 bases between the two ends. CDR3 sequence: CASREYLDNEQFF. Here the CDR3 DNA reads TGTGCCAGCCGGGAGTACCTTGACAATGAGCAGTTCTTC.

The rearrangement joins TRBV5-6 to TRBJ2-5, with D tentatively TRBD2 (5 bases). Trimming left V 3 bases short and J 5 bases short, with 20 bases between. CDR1 is SGHDT and CDR2 is YYEEEE in the germline V gene. The length of the CDR3 is 16 residues. The CDR3 DNA is TGTGCCAGCAGCTCGCCGGGCATAACGGGAAGGGAGACCCAGTACTTC. Encoded protein: CASSSPGITGRETQYF.

The chain employs TRBV5-1 and TRBJ2-2, with 10 bases aligning to TRBD2. The trim removed 3 bases at V and 4 bases at J, leaving 6 bases unmatched. The CDR3 has 16 amino acids. From germline, CDR1 is SGHRS and CDR2 YFSETQ. CDR3 loop: CASSSQLAGSTGELFF. The CDR3 DNA follows: TGCGCCAGCAGCTCGCAACTAGCGGGAAGCACCGGGGAGCTGTTTTTT.

The V and J genes are TRBV28 and TRBJ2-7; D tentatively reads TRBD1 or TRBD2 (5 bases each). CDR1 MDHEN and CDR2 SYDVKM come from the germline V gene. V shed 6 bases and J shed 4 bases, with 10 bases lying between them. The CDR3 spans 12 residues. The CDR3 DNA follows: TGTGCCAGCAGAGGGGACGGTTACGAGCAGTACTTC. It yields the protein CASRGDGYEQYF. Complete variable domain (other parts from reference TRBV28 and TRBJ2-7): DVKVTQSSRYLVKRTGEKVFLECVQDMDHENMFWYRQDPGLGLRLIYFSYDVKMKEKGDIPEGYSVSREKKERFSLILESASTNQTSMYLCASRGDGYEQYFGPGTRLTVT.

The chain employs TRBV19 and TRBJ2-5; 12 bases are shared with TRBD2. V dropped 6 bases and J dropped 7; count of bases not matched to a gene: 12. CDR3 length: 16 amino acids. Germline assignment: CDR1 LNHDA and CDR2 SQIVND (reference sequence). The CDR3 nucleotides are TGTGCCAGTAGCTCTCTAGCGGGAGGGCCGAAAGGGACCCAGTACTTC. Its protein product is CASSSLAGGPKGTQYF.

The chain combines TRBV14 with TRBJ2-3, with D possibly TRBD2 on 6 matching bases. Trimming took off 3 bases at V and 8 bases at J, with 12 bases between the two ends. This CDR3 comprises 13 residues. The V gene's germline CDR1 is SGHDN and CDR2 FVKESK. The CDR3 sequence: CASSQGGAATQYF. The CDR3, as DNA: TGTGCCAGCAGCCAGGGCGGGGCGGCTACGCAGTATTTT.

This clone was seen a few times. The V gene is TRBV11-3, the J gene TRBJ2-2; TRBD2 matches at 14 bases. V shed 2 bases and J 4 bases; nucleotides not matched to a gene: 12. This CDR3 spans 20 amino acids. Germline V gives CDR1 SGHNT, CDR2 YENEEA. The CDR3 sequence: CASSLTIGLAGGGTTGELFF. In DNA, the CDR3 is TGTGCCAGCAGCTTAACCATCGGACTAGCGGGAGGTGGGACCACCGGGGAGCTGTTTTTT.

This clone was recorded only once. The rearrangement uses TRBV6-5 and TRBJ2-5, with D unclear. The CDR3 runs 14 residues. Trimming removed 0 bases at V and 2 bases at J, with 7 bases between. CDR1 and CDR2 from the germline V gene are MNHEY and SVGAGI. The CDR3 bases are TGTGCCAGCAGTTACTCGCCTATGCAAGAGACCCAGTACTTC. The encoded protein is CASSYSPMQETQYF.

The rearrangement joins TRBV28 to TRBJ2-7; either TRBD1 or TRBD2 may fit D (5 bases each). The CDR3 length is 16 residues. Germline V gives CDR1 MDHEN, CDR2 SYDVKM. V was shortened by 4 bases and J by 4 bases, with 20 bases between the two germline ends. CDR3 DNA sequence: TGTGCCAGCAGTTCTCTTTCGGGGACCAAGGGGTACGAGCAGTACTTC. This codes for CASSSLSGTKGYEQYF.

Concerning this clone: In the same sample, other DNA sequences code for this CDR3. The chain couples TRBV30 to TRBJ2-7; D unclear. CDR1 is GTSNPN, CDR2 SVGIG, per germline (reference sequence). This CDR3 region has 11 residues. The V gene lost 3 bases and the J gene lost 4 bases, with 7 bases spanning the gap. CDR3 amino acids: CAWSFNYEQYF. For the CDR3, the DNA is TGTGCCTGGAGCTTTAATTACGAGCAGTACTTC.

CDR3 DNA sequence: TGTGCCAGCAGTGAAGTAAATAGCGCGTCCTACGAGCAGTACTTC. Amino acids: CASSEVNSASYEQYF. J is TRBJ2-7 and V is TRBV6-1, with D possibly matching TRBD2 (5 bases). The V end was cut by 1 base, the J end by 1 base, with 11 bases between. CDR3 length equals 15 residues. Per germline, CDR1 MNHNS and CDR2 SASEGT.

This clone was observed a few times. The chain combines TRBV11-2 with TRBJ1-1; no clear D. Germline CDR1 is SGHAT and CDR2 is FQNNGV. Trimming stripped 5 bases from V and 11 bases from J, with 15 bases between. This CDR3 spans 12 amino acids. The CDR3 loop is CASSPPVRLAFF. The CDR3, as DNA: TGTGCCAGCAGCCCTCCCGTGAGGCTGGCTTTCTTT.

The chain joins TRBV7-8 to TRBJ2-1, with 8 bases aligning to TRBD1. V lost 3 bases, J lost 0 bases, and 10 bases stayed unmatched. The germline V gene encodes CDR1 SGHVS and CDR2 FQNEAQ. The CDR3 has 18 amino acids. The CDR3, as DNA: TGTGCCAGCAGCTTCCGCACAGGGGGGCGGACCTCCTACAATGAGCAGTTCTTC. Encoded protein: CASSFRTGGRTSYNEQFF. The full variable domain, completed using reference TRBV7-8 and TRBJ2-1, is GAGVSQSPRYKVAKRGQDVALRCDPISGHVSLFWYQQALGQGPEFLTYFQNEAQLDKSGLPSDRFFAERPEGSVSTLKIQRTQQEDSAVYLCASSFRTGGRTSYNEQFFGPGTRLTVL.

The chain links TRBV6-4 to TRBJ1-2; no firm D call. V was pared by 10 bases and J by 5 bases, with 11 bases between. CDR3 length: 11 residues. From germline, CDR1 is MRHNA and CDR2 SNTAGT. DNA of the CDR3: TGTGCCACCCGGGCAGCGTATGGCTACACCTTC. Its protein product is CATRAAYGYTF.

This clone was counted once. The genes are TRBV6-6 and TRBJ2-1; 8 bases are shared with TRBD2. There are 15 residues in the CDR3. The J segment lost 4 bases and the V segment lost 8 bases, leaving 10 bases of the junction unmatched. Germline V gene lookup returns CDR1 MNHNY and CDR2 SVGAGI (reference sequence). CDR3 nucleotide sequence: TGTGCCAGCGGGCCAAAGCGGGAGCAGTACAATGAGCAGTTCTTC. Residues: CASGPKREQYNEQFF.

This clone was counted only a few times. V usage is TRBV6-1 and J usage is TRBJ2-3; TRBD2 aligns across 7 bases. Per the germline V gene, CDR1 is MNHNS and CDR2 is SASEGT. V shed 5 bases, J shed 5 bases, and the junction held 4 bases outside the gene matches. The CDR3 is 13 residues long. CDR3 region: CASSPLAGDTQYF. CDR3 in DNA: TGTGCCAGCAGTCCTTTAGCGGGAGATACGCAGTATTTT.

The V gene is TRBV5-1, the J gene TRBJ2-7; D is perhaps TRBD1 (5 bases). V was trimmed by 0 bases and J by 5 bases, leaving 15 bases between them. The CDR3 loop spans 15 amino acids. Germline CDR1 SGHRS, CDR2 YFSETQ. The CDR3 coding sequence is TGCGCCAGCAGCTTGGCCGCACACAGGACCCACGAGCAGTACTTC. Residues: CASSLAAHRTHEQYF.

In its sample, this clone was seen once. CDR3 nucleotide sequence: TGCACCAGCAGCCAACCCCTGGACACGTACTATGGCTACACCTTC. This sequence encodes CTSSQPLDTYYGYTF. The rearrangement joins TRBV1 to TRBJ1-2; the listed D gene, TRBD1, was not tested against the DNA. TRBV1 constitutes a pseudogene. The CDR3 spans 15 residues.

This clone was observed a handful of times. This chain joins TRBV5-1 and TRBJ2-7; D is tentatively TRBD1 or TRBD2 (5 bases each). Germline-derived CDR1 and CDR2 are SGHRS and YFSETQ. Trimming left V 0 bases short and J 3 bases short, with 13 bases between. This CDR3 spans 15 amino acids. The CDR3 DNA is TGCGCCAGCAGCTTGGGAGGGGCCGAAAACTACGAGCAGTACTTC. This gives the protein CASSLGGAENYEQYF.

The chain links TRBV28 to TRBJ1-1, with D unresolved. The length of the CDR3 is 12 residues. CDR1 is MDHEN and CDR2 is SYDVKM in the germline V gene. V lost 7 bases, J lost 3 bases, and 9 bases lay in between. The CDR3 nucleotides are TGTGCCAGCATCACAAGGGACACTGAAGCTTTCTTT. Protein: CASITRDTEAFF.

V usage is TRBV5-4 and J usage is TRBJ2-3; 10 bases are a match to TRBD2. The CDR3 is 15 amino acids. V dropped 5 bases and J dropped 3; count of bases not matched to a gene: 6. Germline-derived CDR1 and CDR2 are SGHNT and YYREEE (reference sequence). In DNA form, the CDR3 reads TGTGCCAGCAGGTATGCTAGCGGGAGTACAGATACGCAGTATTTT. The encoded protein is CASRYASGSTDTQYF.

The chain carries TRBV6-6 and TRBJ1-1; D not resolved. V gave up 6 bases and J gave up 3 bases, with 11 bases separating them. The CDR3 sequence is 13 residues long. Germline V gene sequence: CDR1 MNHNY, CDR2 SVGAGI (reference sequence). CDR3 nucleotide sequence: TGTGCCAGCAGCCATCTCGGTGACACTGAAGCTTTCTTT. Amino acid sequence: CASSHLGDTEAFF.

This chain links TRBV2 with TRBJ2-7, with 8 nucleotides matching TRBD2. The trim removed 6 bases at V and 2 bases at J, leaving 12 bases unmatched. The CDR3 spans 16 residues. The germline V gene encodes CDR1 SNHLY and CDR2 FYNNEI. CDR3 sequence: CASRKSPGLGPYEQYF. CDR3 in DNA: TGTGCCAGCAGGAAATCACCGGGACTAGGCCCCTACGAGCAGTACTTC.

J is TRBJ2-1 and V is TRBV18; a possible D gene is TRBD2 (5 bases). This CDR3 has 15 amino acids. Germline CDR1 is KGHSH and CDR2 is LQKENI. V gave up 3 bases and J gave up 9 bases, with 18 bases separating them. CDR3 sequence (DNA): TGTGCCAGCTCACCTACCCCCGGGATTGTGAGTGAGCAGTTCTTC. Protein: CASSPTPGIVSEQFF.

V is TRBV6-4 and J is TRBJ2-1, with D hard to call. CDR1 is MRHNA and CDR2 is SNTAGT in the germline V gene. V gave up 3 bases and J gave up 12 bases, with 15 bases separating them. The CDR3 totals 13 residues. The CDR3 sequence: CASSDGSAGMQFF. The CDR3 coding sequence is TGTGCCAGCAGTGATGGCTCCGCCGGAATGCAGTTCTTC.